These T cell receptor beta chains were read from a single sample in a study of Graves' ophthalmopathy and Graves' hyperthyroidism. MiXCR was run by TCRdb on the multiplex PCR reads, yielding one entry per CDR3 protein. The table includes over 650,000 distinct CDR3 sequences, 35% to 45% detected once. What was sequenced was peripheral blood. Receptors were obtained from an adult man with Graves' ophthalmopathy. The CDR3 runs from the conserved cysteine through the conserved F or W. D genes are given only for firm matches. A clone size is listed for some rows: how often the clone was seen (once, few, many), or a class if it is expanded.

>few|TRBJ1-1|TRBV10-3|-
TGTGCCAGCAGTGAAGGGACATTGAACACTGAAGCTTTCTTT
CASSEGTLNTEAFF
>-|TRBJ1-1|TRBV5-1|-
TGCGCCAGCAGCTTTAATGCCGGGACTAGCATGAACACTGAAGCTTTCTTT
CASSFNAGTSMNTEAFF
>-|TRBJ2-1|TRBV7-9|-
TGTGCCAGCAGCTTAACGTTCCATGAGCAGTTCTTC
CASSLTFHEQFF
>few|TRBJ2-2|TRBV6-4|-
TGTGCCAGCAGTTACTCCAACGAGCTGTTTTTT
CASSYSNELFF
>-|TRBJ1-3|TRBV25-1|-
TGTGCTAGAGATGGTTACCCGCGGAACACCATATATTTT
CARDGYPRNTIYF
>-|TRBJ1-5|TRBV27|-
TGTGCCAGCAGTTTCCGAGGAAAGGGACAGCCCCAGCATTTT
CASSFRGKGQPQHF
>many|TRBJ1-4|TRBV9|-
TGTGCCAGCAGCGTTGGAGGGATTCATAATGAAAAACTGTTTTTT
CASSVGGIHNEKLFF
>few|TRBJ2-5|TRBV27|-
TGTGCCAGCAGTTTAGTGGGGCGCGGTGAGACCCAGTACTTC
CASSLVGRGETQYF
>many|TRBJ1-4|TRBV29-1|-
TGCAGCGTTGGACTGACAGCAACTAATGAAAAACTGTTTTTT
CSVGLTATNEKLFF
>many|TRBJ1-1|TRBV29-1|-
TGCAGCGTTGTCCTCTCAGCCACTGAAGCTTTCTTT
CSVVLSATEAFF
>-|TRBJ1-6|TRBV2|-
TGTGCCACCAGCCCGGACCGGAGCTCCTATAATTCACCCCTCCACTTT
CATSPDRSSYNSPLHF
>few|TRBJ2-7|TRBV13|-
TGTGCCAGCAGCTTAAAAGGGATCGACGAGCAGTACTTC
CASSLKGIDEQYF
>once|TRBJ1-3|TRBV25-1|-
TGTGCCAGCAGTGTAGTAGGCAGGGCAGAAAAGACCATATATTTT
CASSVVGRAEKTIYF
>-|TRBJ2-6|TRBV25-1|-
TGTGCCAGCTTAGACTCTGGGGCCAACGTCCTGACTTTC
CASLDSGANVLTF
>many|TRBJ2-5|TRBV5-1|-
TGCGCCAGCCGCAGGGACGTAGGAGAGACCCAGTACTTC
CASRRDVGETQYF
>many|TRBJ1-5|TRBV7-9|-
TGTGCCAGCAGCCTGACAGGACATAGCAATCAGCCCCAGCATTTT
CASSLTGHSNQPQHF
>many|TRBJ1-1|TRBV5-1|-
TGCGCCAGCAGCGGGGCAAGGGCTGAAGCTTTCTTT
CASSGARAEAFF
>-|TRBJ1-2|TRBV13|-
TGTGCCAGCAGCGAGAGTAGCTTTCCTAACTATGGCTACACCTTC
CASSESSFPNYGYTF
>many|TRBJ2-7|TRBV4-1|TRBD2
TGCGCCAGCAGCCAACCGACTAGCGGGAGTTACGAGCAGTACTTC
CASSQPTSGSYEQYF
>-|TRBJ1-2|TRBV6-6|-
TGTGCCAGCACCCGACCGGGAGGTGGTGGCTACACCTTC
CASTRPGGGGYTF
>-|TRBJ1-2|TRBV7-9|-
TGTGCCTGGAGCAGGGTATCGGGCGGCTACACCTTC
CAWSRVSGGYTF
>-|TRBJ2-7|TRBV7-9|-
TGTGCCAGCAGCTCACGCAGGGGGGTCGACTACGAGCAGTACTTC
CASSSRRGVDYEQYF
>-|TRBJ1-4|TRBV7-9|-
-
CASSFYICSARDADRREKLFF
>-|TRBJ1-4|TRBV24-1|-
TGTGCCACTGCAATGACTAGCGGTTACGGCGGAAAACTGTTTTTT
CATAMTSGYGGKLFF
>-|TRBJ2-2|TRBV5-5|TRBD2
TGTGCCAGCAGCTCGGGACTAGCGGGACTCCCCGGGGAGCTGTTTTTT
CASSSGLAGLPGELFF
>-|TRBJ1-1|TRBV29-1|TRBD1
TGCAGCGTTTCACAGGGGGTTAGACACACTGAAGCTTTCTTT
CSVSQGVRHTEAFF
>many|TRBJ1-6|TRBV10-3|-
TGTGCCAGCAGTGCGTTTCGCCCCTGGCCCCTCCACTTT
CASSAFRPWPLHF
>-|TRBJ1-6|TRBV7-9|-
TGTGCCTGGAGTGTAGCAGGTTATTCACCCCTCCACTTT
CAWSVAGYSPLHF
>-|TRBJ2-7|TRBV27|TRBD1
TGTGCCAGCAGTTTGGGACAGATGGACTACGAGCAGTACTTC
CASSLGQMDYEQYF
>-|TRBJ1-1|TRBV6-5|TRBD1
TGTGCCAGCAGTCACAGGGGGGTAGGGAACAATGAAGCTTTCTTT
CASSHRGVGNNEAFF
>many|TRBJ2-7|TRBV20-1|-
TGCAGTGCTAGAGGGGGCACTCTCTACGAGCAGTACTTC
CSARGGTLYEQYF
>-|TRBJ1-5|TRBV12-3/TRBV12-4|-
TGTGCCAGCAGTTTAACAGGGATTAATCAGCCCCAGCATTTT
CASSLTGINQPQHF